Listed here is a single TCR beta chain. Its recognized antigen is unknown. Qualities for individual bases were not recorded, and no much larger clone is one base off. CDR1 LGHNT and CDR2 FRNRAP are derived from the germline V gene. The CDR3 numbers 16 residues from cysteine through phenylalanine. Of all the DNA, just the CDR3 is kept, 48 bases in frame from base 1. A distance of 13 bases separates the germline ends of V and J, which lose 0 bases and 2 bases respectively. The CDR3 regions of human TCRbeta chains were analyzed by immunosequencing. From the authors' description of their analysis: TCRs in the repertoires were compared against a reference library of SARS-CoV-2-specific TCRs that had been generated with the MIRA antigen-specificity platform. Breadth was defined as the fraction of unique TCRs that were SARS-CoV-2-associated. Depth was defined as the fraction of total T cells that were SARS-CoV-2-associated. Using the MIRA data, every spike-specific TCR was mapped to the spike region that the TCR reacted to and assigned to either a CD4 or a CD8 class. Log10-transformed breadth and depth values were compared by one-way ANOVA with Sidak's multiple comparisons tests. TCRdb stores this immuneACCESS table with in-frame sequences only. Part of the clones is absent; in the studies checked, under half of the shortfall reflects unresolved V genes, and no reason is known for the rest. V, J and clone size reflect that table, while D and trimming were determined from the DNA. This sample gives about 150,000 clones in total; around 90% of them show up just once. More than 1.1% of the sample goes to the ten largest clones.

This sample was included in a study of T cell responses to AZD1222 COVID-19 vaccine (dated by TCRdb to the early 2020s). Context from the whole study: AZD1222 recipients given second doses at about 4 weeks or at about 12 weeks were pooled, since spike-specific TCR depth and breadth were not found to differ between the two schedules. A total of 230 to 250 trial participants underwent TCR sequencing, of whom 207 received two doses of AZD1222 and some 25 received two doses of the MenACWY control vaccine. Enrollment into the trials was organized by age into subgroups of 18-55, 56-69 and 70-plus years, and those subgroups contained about 160, 30 and 59 TCR-sequenced participants, respectively.

What the study reported, not specific to this receptor: The 56-69-year group was small, and its depth increase did not reach significance, likely because of low power. Conclusions about previously exposed vaccinees are limited because only six or seven AZD1222 recipients were SARS-CoV-2 seropositive at baseline. The vaccine-associated CD4 TCRs covered the entire spike protein, and the dominant responses fell in regions 160-218 and 743-854. Because no day 14 peak-response samples were available, repertoires were characterized only after the peak T cell response. Participants were mostly white British, with more females than males. The authors suggested clonal diversity may have been underestimated. After two AZD1222 doses, spike-specific TCR breadth and depth were significantly higher than at day 0 and than in MenACWY recipients. Nearly half of unique spike-specific TCRs reportedly recognized epitopes outside regions mutated in the B.1.351 and B.1.1.7 variants.

What the time point label conveys for this sample: baseline before first vaccination. The vaccinee samples were drawn from two UK trials, COV001 and COV002, one of which was a single-blind randomized controlled phase 2/3 trial testing AZD1222 (ChAdOx1 nCoV-19) in healthy adults. For TCRbeta chain sequencing, PBMC samples were collected from trial participants at day 0 and at day 28 after the second dose. This TCR was recovered from an adult in good health. The rearranged chain carries TRBV12-5 and TRBJ1-1, with the D segment identity uncertain. The sequencing used peripheral blood, collected on day 0 of AZD1222 vaccination. CDR3 loop: CASGLVSANPNTEAFF. The bases are TGTGCTAGTGGTTTGGTTTCCGCTAACCCTAACACTGAAGCTTTCTTT.